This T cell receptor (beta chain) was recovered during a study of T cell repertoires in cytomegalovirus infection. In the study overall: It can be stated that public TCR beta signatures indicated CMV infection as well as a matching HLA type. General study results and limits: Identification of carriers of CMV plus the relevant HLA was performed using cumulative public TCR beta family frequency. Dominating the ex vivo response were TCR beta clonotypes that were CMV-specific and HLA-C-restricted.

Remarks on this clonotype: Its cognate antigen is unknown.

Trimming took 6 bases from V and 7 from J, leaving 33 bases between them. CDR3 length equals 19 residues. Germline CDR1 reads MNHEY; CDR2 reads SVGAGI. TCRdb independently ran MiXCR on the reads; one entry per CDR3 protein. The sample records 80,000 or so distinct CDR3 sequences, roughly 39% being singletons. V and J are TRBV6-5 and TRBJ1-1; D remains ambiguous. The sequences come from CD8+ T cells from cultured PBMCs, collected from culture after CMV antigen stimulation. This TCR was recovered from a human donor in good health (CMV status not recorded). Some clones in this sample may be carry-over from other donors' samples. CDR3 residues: CASRSTNTARERHLGEAFF. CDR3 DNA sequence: TGTGCCAGCAGATCCACGAACACTGCCCGGGAGAGACACCTGGGTGAAGCTTTCTTT.